This TCR beta chain emerged from a study of cytotoxic CD8 clonotypes in ibrutinib-treated CLL. About the research overall: The patients, roughly twelve relapsed/refractory and about 14 treatment-naive, included roughly 17 who were IGHV unmutated. Study-wide results and limits: The times at which samples were taken varied between sustained-remission and progressing patients. Higher circulating CD8+ T-cell counts strongly accompanied higher baseline clonality, above age-matched healthy donors.

Targeted sequencing depth ranged from 1 in 200,000 to 1 in 1 million T cells. Data came from immunoSEQ multiplex PCR; TCRdb stores just in-frame clones and leaves some out. Altogether a few hundred thousand clones are present, roughly 70% being singletons, with the ten largest covering 15%. V was cut by 5 bases and J by 4 bases, with 11 bases left in between. The CDR3 sequence is 13 residues long. Germline V gene sequence: CDR1 MNHEY, CDR2 SVGAGI. This clone was recorded a few times. Antigen: not known. The origin of this receptor is a human donor with chronic lymphocytic leukemia. The chain joins TRBV6-5 to TRBJ1-2; tentative D call: TRBD1 (6 bases). Sample: PBMCs, taken after 24 months of ibrutinib treatment. In nucleotides, the CDR3 is TGTGCCAGCAGTCCCGACAGGACCTATGGCTACACCTTC. It specifies CASSPDRTYGYTF.